These 9 T cell receptor beta chains share one sample of origin, sequenced in a study of shared clonotypes between healthy human individuals. Profiling relied on immunoSEQ multiplex PCR, and the TCRdb table lists in-frame clones only, not all of them. The sample includes approximately 1,000,000 clones, approximately 80% seen only once; the top ten take more than 0.5%. The specimen sequenced was memory CD4+ T cells from PBMCs. Sample subset: CD45RA-negative fraction. The receptors here all came from a man aged 18 to 30 in good health. Some clones in this sample may be carry-over from other donors' samples.

The V call is TRBV5-1, the J call TRBJ1-1; 12 nucleotides line up with TRBD1. The germline V gene has CDR1 SGHRS and CDR2 YFSETQ. CDR3 length: 16 residues. The V segment lost 4 bases and the J segment 3 bases; nucleotides outside the gene matches: 7. CDR3 in DNA: TGCGCCAGCAGCATCGGGACAGGGGGCTTGGACACTGAAGCTTTCTTT. Translating it yields CASSIGTGGLDTEAFF.

This chain connects TRBV7-6 to TRBJ2-7; TRBD2 might be the D (5 bases). The germline V gene encodes CDR1 SGHVS and CDR2 FNYEAQ. The germline V and J ends were trimmed by 5 bases and 2 bases, with 16 bases remaining between them. CDR3 length: 15 amino acids. In DNA, the CDR3 is TGTGCCAGCAGCCGCGGCCGGGATGTAGCCTACGAGCAGTACTTC. Translated: CASSRGRDVAYEQYF. Full variable domain (missing parts from reference TRBV7-6 and TRBJ2-7): GAGVSQSPRYKVTKRGQDVALRCDPISGHVSLYWYRQALGQGPEFLTYFNYEAQQDKSGLPNDRFSAERPEGSISTLTIQRTEQRDSAMYRCASSRGRDVAYEQYFGPGTRLTVT.

V is TRBV7-7 and J is TRBJ2-2, with 11 bases fitting TRBD2. J gave up 5 bases and V 4 bases, and 6 bases lay outside the gene matches. The CDR3 runs 16 residues. Germline loops: CDR1 SSHAT, CDR2 FNYEAQ (reference sequence). The CDR3 DNA sequence: TGTGCCAGCAGCTCAACTAGCGGGAGCCGAACCGGGGAGCTGTTTTTT. Translated, it gives CASSSTSGSRTGELFF.

For this clone: Being one base from a much bigger clone, this may be a read error. This chain links TRBV4-3 with TRBJ2-7, with 11 bases matching TRBD2. Trimming took 0 bases from V and 4 from J; bases not matched to a gene: 2. The CDR3 spans 15 residues. The germline CDR1 and CDR2 sequences are LGHNA and YSLEER. DNA for the CDR3: TGCGCCAGCAGCCAAGAACTAGCGGGAGTGTACGAGCAGTACTTC. It translates to CASSQELAGVYEQYF.

The chain couples TRBV5-8 to TRBJ1-1, with unresolved D. Trimming removed 4 bases from V and 1 base from J, with 8 bases in between. The CDR3 runs 13 residues. The germline gives CDR1 SGHTS, CDR2 YDEGEE. The CDR3 DNA reads as TGTGCCAGCAGCCTCGAGTGGAACACTGAAGCTTTCTTT. This codes for CASSLEWNTEAFF.

This clone showed up many times. The chain joins TRBV5-5 to TRBJ2-7; D gene ambiguous. Trimming stripped 1 base from V and 6 bases from J, with 8 bases between. Germline CDR1 is SGHKS and CDR2 is YYEKEE (reference sequence). The CDR3 is 12 amino acids. The CDR3 spells CASSLTTFEQYF. The CDR3 DNA reads as TGTGCCAGCAGCTTGACGACTTTCGAGCAGTACTTC.

This clone was seen once. The chain uses TRBV11-3 and TRBJ2-1; 8 bases fit TRBD1. V lost 5 bases, J lost 0 bases, and 0 bases stayed unmatched. Germline V gives CDR1 SGHNT, CDR2 YENEEA. This CDR3 region has 14 residues. CDR3 region: CASSGQGSYNEQFF. CDR3 DNA sequence: TGTGCCAGCAGCGGACAGGGCTCCTACAATGAGCAGTTCTTC.

The gene calls are TRBV7-9 and TRBJ1-1, with no clear D. Per the germline V gene, CDR1 is SEHNR and CDR2 is FQNEAQ (reference sequence). The germline V and J ends were trimmed by 5 bases and 5 bases, with 21 bases remaining between them. The CDR3 consists of 16 residues. In DNA form, the CDR3 reads TGTGCCAGCAGCCCTCTTTGGGTCGAGGGTAGGACTGAAGCTTTCTTT. It yields the protein CASSPLWVEGRTEAFF.

The chain uses TRBV29-1 and TRBJ2-5, with 7 bases aligning to TRBD1. Germline V gene lookup returns CDR1 SQVTM and CDR2 ANQGSEA. After removal of 8 bases from V and 1 base from J, the junction contained 4 bases not matched to a gene. The CDR3 consists of 12 residues. As DNA, the CDR3 is TGCAGCATCCGACAGGGCCAAGAGACCCAGTACTTC. Translating gives CSIRQGQETQYF.